This T cell receptor beta chain was recovered during a study of shared clonotypes between healthy human individuals. Study details: Donors were a couple of women and a few men aged 18 to 49.

Germline V lookup: CDR1 MNHEY, CDR2 SMNVEV (reference sequence). Unmatched junction bases numbered 21, after V lost 5 bases and J lost 3 bases. This CDR3 is built from 20 residues. Sequenced by immunoSEQ multiplex PCR; TCRdb stores in-frame clones only, minus some. The data contain approximately 2.3 million clones, 85% to 95% of them seen just once; the ten biggest clones take up about 0.41%. The chain recombines TRBV27 with TRBJ2-1; 8 nucleotides match TRBD2. This sequence was found in a man between 18 and 29 years old in good health. Some clones in this sample may be carry-over from other donors' samples. The material sequenced was naive CD4+ T cells from PBMCs. Subset described: CD45RA+ positively selected. This CDR3 is CASSGNKGGWRAGVYNEQFF. The CDR3 coding sequence is TGTGCCAGCAGTGGAAACAAGGGGGGCTGGCGAGCGGGGGTCTACAATGAGCAGTTCTTC.